The clone carrying this T cell receptor beta chain has more than one count but fewer than ten. This study enrolled people aged roughly 18 to 89 from about two dozen US geographic areas. This sample was included in a study of blood T cell repertoires in COVID-19. Study information: Samples came from the United States, Italy and Spain, spanning acute and convalescent COVID-19.

The ends lost 3 bases at V and 4 bases at J; junction bases unmatched: 3. This CDR3 comprises 14 residues. Germline V gene data show CDR1 as KGHSH and CDR2 as LQKENI. Original data processing: From reference gene primer amplification, estimates of nucleated cell counts were derived. Sequenced by immunoSEQ multiplex PCR; TCRdb stores in-frame clones only, minus some. V, J and clone size are taken as reported in that table, and D and trimming were inferred from the DNA itself. Of 350,000 or so clones listed, 85% to 90% are singletons. The rearrangement joins TRBV18 to TRBJ1-5; 7 bases agree with TRBD1. Sequenced input: PBMCs or T cells enriched from blood (not recorded which). The source is a woman in her twenties or thirties who had been exposed to COVID-19. DNA for the CDR3: TGTGCCAGCTCACCTGGGACAGAGAATCAGCCCCAGCATTTT. Translated: CASSPGTENQPQHF.